This T cell receptor (beta chain) was retrieved from a study of CD8+ T cells in alopecia areata. In the study overall: Treated individuals took tofacitinib by mouth, 5 to 10 mg twice daily. Study findings and constraints: The study found that many expanded lesional clones persisted in scalp and blood during tofacitinib.

Trimming left V 7 bases short and J 6 bases short, with 13 bases between. This CDR3 contains 12 residues. Germline V gene sequence: CDR1 SGHTA, CDR2 FQGNSA. The treatment is: oral pan-JAK inhibitor, 5-10 mg twice daily. This clone was observed a few times. The antigen is unknown. Reverse transcription of extracted RNA yielded cDNA, which provided the sequencing template. Method: immunoSEQ multiplex PCR; TCRdb's copy keeps in-frame clones and lacks some. Counted here are more than 200,000 clones, around 43% occurring once; the ten biggest clones make up 2% to 3%. Material: CD4+ T cells sorted from blood, obtained at approximately week 39, from a patient treated with tofacitinib. The receptor's source is a human donor with alopecia areata. The rearrangement links TRBV7-2 to TRBJ2-7; no definite D call. The CDR3 DNA is TGTGCCAGCACCCCCCACGGTGGCGAGCAGTACTTC. Translating it yields CASTPHGGEQYF.